This TCR beta chain was identified in a study of blood T cell repertoires in COVID-19. Study details: The United States, Italy and Spain supplied acute and convalescent COVID-19 samples.

The age range of participants was about 18 to 100 years, with residence in some 25 US areas. Cohort assignment relied on participant-reported clinical history. Profiled with immunoSEQ multiplex PCR; TCRdb holds only in-frame clones, not every one. The sample has roughly 300,000 clones; 75% to 90% are singletons. A note on this clone: Other DNA sequences of this sample code for an identical CDR3.

The CDR3 runs 14 residues. Germline assignment: CDR1 SGHRS and CDR2 YFSETQ. The V and J ends lost 3 bases and 2 bases, in that order; junction bases with no gene match: 3. The sample comprised PBMCs or T cells enriched from blood (not recorded which). J is TRBJ1-1 and V is TRBV5-1; TRBD1 matches 8 bases. The TCR originated in a woman between 50 and 59 years old who had recovered from COVID-19. As DNA, the CDR3 is TGCGCCAGCAGCTGGACAGGGTCTAACACTGAAGCTTTCTTT. It translates to CASSWTGSNTEAFF. The variable domain in full, with the rest retrieved from reference TRBV5-1 and TRBJ1-1, is KAGVTQTPRYLIKTRGQQVTLSCSPISGHRSVSWYQQTPGQGLQFLFEYFSETQRNKGNFPGRFSGRQFSNSRSEMNVSTLELGDSALYLCASSWTGSNTEAFFGQGTRLTVV.